The 7 T cell receptor beta chains presented below share a single source sample, sequenced in a study of low-dose radiotherapy and immunotherapy resistance in tumors. First-strand cDNA relied on TRAV- and TRBV-specific primers spanning alpha and beta chains. It was with a constant-region primer and a V-primer adapter that TCRs were amplified over roughly 20 PCR cycles. From the reads, TCRdb called clonotypes with MiXCR, one entry per CDR3 protein. The profile shows around 83,000 distinct CDR3 sequences, about 20% of them singletons. Documented time point: before trial treatment. The sequencing here drew on PBMCs, taken before treatment. These receptors originate from a male donor with prostate cancer.

A few counts support this clonotype. The chain uses TRBV6-1 and TRBJ2-7; D is uncertain. The CDR3 covers 13 residues. Germline CDR1 MNHNS, CDR2 SASEGT. Trimming left V 0 bases short and J 7 bases short, with 10 bases between. The CDR3 DNA is TGTGCCAGCAGTGAAGCAGGAGATGGGGAGCAGTACTTC. Its protein product is CASSEAGDGEQYF.

The rearrangement links TRBV12-3 or TRBV12-4 to TRBJ2-3, with 11 bases that match TRBD2. With 1 base clipped from V and 0 bases from J, the junction kept 0 bases outside the gene matches. This CDR3 is built from 16 residues. The chain's CDR3 is CASSLGLAGSTDTQYF. The CDR3, as DNA: TGTGCCAGCAGTTTAGGACTAGCGGGAAGCACAGATACGCAGTATTTT.

The genes are TRBV28 and TRBJ2-1; TRBD1 is a possible D gene (6 bases). CDR1 is MDHEN, CDR2 SYDVKM, per germline. The CDR3 totals 12 residues. Trimming took 7 bases from V and 4 from J, leaving 8 bases between them. This CDR3 reads CASITGYNEQFF. The DNA of the CDR3 is TGTGCCAGCATTACAGGGTACAATGAGCAGTTCTTC.

In this sample, this clonotype turned up many times. V is TRBV20-1 and J is TRBJ2-1, with D perhaps given as TRBD1 or TRBD2 (5 bases each). CDR1 is DFQATT, CDR2 SNEGSKA, per germline (reference sequence). The CDR3 contains 15 residues. V was clipped by 3 bases and J by 0 bases, with 12 bases between them. The chain's CDR3 is CSASARDGSYNEQFF. The CDR3 DNA is TGCAGTGCTAGCGCCAGGGACGGCTCCTACAATGAGCAGTTCTTC.

This clonotype was seen many times. The rearrangement links TRBV14 to TRBJ1-2; tentatively, D is TRBD1 (5 bases). Trimming pared 4 bases from V and 4 bases from J, leaving 16 bases between. Germline V gives CDR1 SGHDN, CDR2 FVKESK. The CDR3 has 15 amino acids. CDR3: CASSLHQGRGYGYTF. Written as DNA, the CDR3 is TGTGCCAGCAGCCTCCATCAGGGACGGGGCTATGGCTACACCTTC.

In this sample, this clonotype turned up many times. The chain carries TRBV6-5 and TRBJ1-5; no reliable D call. V was pared by 0 bases and J by 4 bases, with 10 bases between. Looked up from germline, CDR1 is MNHEY and CDR2 is SVGAGI. The CDR3 contains 15 residues. This CDR3 is CASSYSIWGNQPQHF. CDR3 DNA: TGTGCCAGCAGTTACTCGATATGGGGTAATCAGCCCCAGCATTTT.

The rearrangement joins TRBV7-2 to TRBJ1-2; weak D call: TRBD1 (5 bases). The CDR3 has 14 residues. Germline V gives CDR1 SGHTA, CDR2 FQGNSA. Trimming pared 5 bases from V and 7 bases from J, leaving 17 bases between. In DNA, the CDR3 is TGTGCCAGCAGCGGCAGGGTGAAGTCTCTTGGCTACACCTTC. Translated, it gives CASSGRVKSLGYTF. The variable domain in full, with the rest retrieved from reference TRBV7-2 and TRBJ1-2, is GAGVSQSPSNKVTEKGKDVELRCDPISGHTALYWYRQSLGQGLEFLIYFQGNSAPDKSGLPSDRFSAERTGGSVSTLTIQRTQQEDSAVYLCASSGRVKSLGYTFGSGTRLTVV.